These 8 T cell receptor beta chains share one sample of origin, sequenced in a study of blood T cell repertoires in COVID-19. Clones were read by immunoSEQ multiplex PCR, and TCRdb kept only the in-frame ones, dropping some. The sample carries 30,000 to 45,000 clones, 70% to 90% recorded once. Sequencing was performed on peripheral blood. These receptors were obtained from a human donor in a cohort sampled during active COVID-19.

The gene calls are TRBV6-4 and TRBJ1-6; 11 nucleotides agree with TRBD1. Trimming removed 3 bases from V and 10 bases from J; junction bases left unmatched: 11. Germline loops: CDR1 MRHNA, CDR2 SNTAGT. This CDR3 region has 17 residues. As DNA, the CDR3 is TGTGCCAGCAGTGAAATCCGGGACAGGGGGACTCAATCACCCCTCCACTTT. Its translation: CASSEIRDRGTQSPLHF.

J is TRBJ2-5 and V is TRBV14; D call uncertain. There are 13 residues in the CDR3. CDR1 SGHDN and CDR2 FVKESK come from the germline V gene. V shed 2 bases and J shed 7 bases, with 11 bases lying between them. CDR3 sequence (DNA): TGTGCCAGCAGCCAACTATCGACGGGGACCCAGTACTTC. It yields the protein CASSQLSTGTQYF.

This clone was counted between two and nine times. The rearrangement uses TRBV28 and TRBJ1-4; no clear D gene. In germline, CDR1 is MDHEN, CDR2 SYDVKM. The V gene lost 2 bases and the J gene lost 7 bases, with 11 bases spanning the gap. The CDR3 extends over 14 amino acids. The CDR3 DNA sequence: TGTGCCAGCAGTTTACAGGCCCTCCGTGAAAAACTGTTTTTT. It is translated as CASSLQALREKLFF. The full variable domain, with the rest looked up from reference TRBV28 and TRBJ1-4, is DVKVTQSSRYLVKRTGEKVFLECVQDMDHENMFWYRQDPGLGLRLIYFSYDVKMKEKGDIPEGYSVSREKKERFSLILESASTNQTSMYLCASSLQALREKLFFGSGTQLSVL.

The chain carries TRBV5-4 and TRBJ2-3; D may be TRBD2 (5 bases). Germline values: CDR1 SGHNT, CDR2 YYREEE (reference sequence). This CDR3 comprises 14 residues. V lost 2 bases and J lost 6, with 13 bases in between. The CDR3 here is CASSFLAPVDTQYF. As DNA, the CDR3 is TGTGCCAGCAGCTTCCTAGCCCCAGTGGATACGCAGTATTTT.

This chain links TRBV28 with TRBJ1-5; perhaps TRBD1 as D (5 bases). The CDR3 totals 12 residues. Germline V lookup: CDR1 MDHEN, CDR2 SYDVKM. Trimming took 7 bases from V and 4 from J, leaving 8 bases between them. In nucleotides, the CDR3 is TGTGCCAGCATGACAGCTAATCAGCCCCAGCATTTT. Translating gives CASMTANQPQHF.

The CDR3 is CACYGTSGANEQFF. Written as DNA, the CDR3 is TGTGCCTGCTACGGGACTAGCGGGGCCAATGAGCAGTTCTTC. V and J are TRBV30 and TRBJ2-1; 13 bases match TRBD2. The CDR3 consists of 14 residues. The germline CDR1 and CDR2 sequences are GTSNPN and SVGIG (reference sequence). Unmatched junction bases numbered 5, after V lost 6 bases and J lost 6 bases.

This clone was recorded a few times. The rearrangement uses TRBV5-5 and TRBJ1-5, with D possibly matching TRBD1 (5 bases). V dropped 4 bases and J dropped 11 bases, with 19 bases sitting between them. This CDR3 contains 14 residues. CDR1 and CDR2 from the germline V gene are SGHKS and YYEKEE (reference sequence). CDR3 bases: TGTGCCAGCAGCCAGGCAATAAGGGGAGGCACCCAGCATTTT. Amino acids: CASSQAIRGGTQHF.

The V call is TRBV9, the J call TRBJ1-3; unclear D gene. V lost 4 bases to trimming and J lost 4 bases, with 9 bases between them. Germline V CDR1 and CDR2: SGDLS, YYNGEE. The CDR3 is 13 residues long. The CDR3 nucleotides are TGTGCCAGCAGCCCACGTCAGGGAAACACCATATATTTT. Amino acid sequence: CASSPRQGNTIYF.